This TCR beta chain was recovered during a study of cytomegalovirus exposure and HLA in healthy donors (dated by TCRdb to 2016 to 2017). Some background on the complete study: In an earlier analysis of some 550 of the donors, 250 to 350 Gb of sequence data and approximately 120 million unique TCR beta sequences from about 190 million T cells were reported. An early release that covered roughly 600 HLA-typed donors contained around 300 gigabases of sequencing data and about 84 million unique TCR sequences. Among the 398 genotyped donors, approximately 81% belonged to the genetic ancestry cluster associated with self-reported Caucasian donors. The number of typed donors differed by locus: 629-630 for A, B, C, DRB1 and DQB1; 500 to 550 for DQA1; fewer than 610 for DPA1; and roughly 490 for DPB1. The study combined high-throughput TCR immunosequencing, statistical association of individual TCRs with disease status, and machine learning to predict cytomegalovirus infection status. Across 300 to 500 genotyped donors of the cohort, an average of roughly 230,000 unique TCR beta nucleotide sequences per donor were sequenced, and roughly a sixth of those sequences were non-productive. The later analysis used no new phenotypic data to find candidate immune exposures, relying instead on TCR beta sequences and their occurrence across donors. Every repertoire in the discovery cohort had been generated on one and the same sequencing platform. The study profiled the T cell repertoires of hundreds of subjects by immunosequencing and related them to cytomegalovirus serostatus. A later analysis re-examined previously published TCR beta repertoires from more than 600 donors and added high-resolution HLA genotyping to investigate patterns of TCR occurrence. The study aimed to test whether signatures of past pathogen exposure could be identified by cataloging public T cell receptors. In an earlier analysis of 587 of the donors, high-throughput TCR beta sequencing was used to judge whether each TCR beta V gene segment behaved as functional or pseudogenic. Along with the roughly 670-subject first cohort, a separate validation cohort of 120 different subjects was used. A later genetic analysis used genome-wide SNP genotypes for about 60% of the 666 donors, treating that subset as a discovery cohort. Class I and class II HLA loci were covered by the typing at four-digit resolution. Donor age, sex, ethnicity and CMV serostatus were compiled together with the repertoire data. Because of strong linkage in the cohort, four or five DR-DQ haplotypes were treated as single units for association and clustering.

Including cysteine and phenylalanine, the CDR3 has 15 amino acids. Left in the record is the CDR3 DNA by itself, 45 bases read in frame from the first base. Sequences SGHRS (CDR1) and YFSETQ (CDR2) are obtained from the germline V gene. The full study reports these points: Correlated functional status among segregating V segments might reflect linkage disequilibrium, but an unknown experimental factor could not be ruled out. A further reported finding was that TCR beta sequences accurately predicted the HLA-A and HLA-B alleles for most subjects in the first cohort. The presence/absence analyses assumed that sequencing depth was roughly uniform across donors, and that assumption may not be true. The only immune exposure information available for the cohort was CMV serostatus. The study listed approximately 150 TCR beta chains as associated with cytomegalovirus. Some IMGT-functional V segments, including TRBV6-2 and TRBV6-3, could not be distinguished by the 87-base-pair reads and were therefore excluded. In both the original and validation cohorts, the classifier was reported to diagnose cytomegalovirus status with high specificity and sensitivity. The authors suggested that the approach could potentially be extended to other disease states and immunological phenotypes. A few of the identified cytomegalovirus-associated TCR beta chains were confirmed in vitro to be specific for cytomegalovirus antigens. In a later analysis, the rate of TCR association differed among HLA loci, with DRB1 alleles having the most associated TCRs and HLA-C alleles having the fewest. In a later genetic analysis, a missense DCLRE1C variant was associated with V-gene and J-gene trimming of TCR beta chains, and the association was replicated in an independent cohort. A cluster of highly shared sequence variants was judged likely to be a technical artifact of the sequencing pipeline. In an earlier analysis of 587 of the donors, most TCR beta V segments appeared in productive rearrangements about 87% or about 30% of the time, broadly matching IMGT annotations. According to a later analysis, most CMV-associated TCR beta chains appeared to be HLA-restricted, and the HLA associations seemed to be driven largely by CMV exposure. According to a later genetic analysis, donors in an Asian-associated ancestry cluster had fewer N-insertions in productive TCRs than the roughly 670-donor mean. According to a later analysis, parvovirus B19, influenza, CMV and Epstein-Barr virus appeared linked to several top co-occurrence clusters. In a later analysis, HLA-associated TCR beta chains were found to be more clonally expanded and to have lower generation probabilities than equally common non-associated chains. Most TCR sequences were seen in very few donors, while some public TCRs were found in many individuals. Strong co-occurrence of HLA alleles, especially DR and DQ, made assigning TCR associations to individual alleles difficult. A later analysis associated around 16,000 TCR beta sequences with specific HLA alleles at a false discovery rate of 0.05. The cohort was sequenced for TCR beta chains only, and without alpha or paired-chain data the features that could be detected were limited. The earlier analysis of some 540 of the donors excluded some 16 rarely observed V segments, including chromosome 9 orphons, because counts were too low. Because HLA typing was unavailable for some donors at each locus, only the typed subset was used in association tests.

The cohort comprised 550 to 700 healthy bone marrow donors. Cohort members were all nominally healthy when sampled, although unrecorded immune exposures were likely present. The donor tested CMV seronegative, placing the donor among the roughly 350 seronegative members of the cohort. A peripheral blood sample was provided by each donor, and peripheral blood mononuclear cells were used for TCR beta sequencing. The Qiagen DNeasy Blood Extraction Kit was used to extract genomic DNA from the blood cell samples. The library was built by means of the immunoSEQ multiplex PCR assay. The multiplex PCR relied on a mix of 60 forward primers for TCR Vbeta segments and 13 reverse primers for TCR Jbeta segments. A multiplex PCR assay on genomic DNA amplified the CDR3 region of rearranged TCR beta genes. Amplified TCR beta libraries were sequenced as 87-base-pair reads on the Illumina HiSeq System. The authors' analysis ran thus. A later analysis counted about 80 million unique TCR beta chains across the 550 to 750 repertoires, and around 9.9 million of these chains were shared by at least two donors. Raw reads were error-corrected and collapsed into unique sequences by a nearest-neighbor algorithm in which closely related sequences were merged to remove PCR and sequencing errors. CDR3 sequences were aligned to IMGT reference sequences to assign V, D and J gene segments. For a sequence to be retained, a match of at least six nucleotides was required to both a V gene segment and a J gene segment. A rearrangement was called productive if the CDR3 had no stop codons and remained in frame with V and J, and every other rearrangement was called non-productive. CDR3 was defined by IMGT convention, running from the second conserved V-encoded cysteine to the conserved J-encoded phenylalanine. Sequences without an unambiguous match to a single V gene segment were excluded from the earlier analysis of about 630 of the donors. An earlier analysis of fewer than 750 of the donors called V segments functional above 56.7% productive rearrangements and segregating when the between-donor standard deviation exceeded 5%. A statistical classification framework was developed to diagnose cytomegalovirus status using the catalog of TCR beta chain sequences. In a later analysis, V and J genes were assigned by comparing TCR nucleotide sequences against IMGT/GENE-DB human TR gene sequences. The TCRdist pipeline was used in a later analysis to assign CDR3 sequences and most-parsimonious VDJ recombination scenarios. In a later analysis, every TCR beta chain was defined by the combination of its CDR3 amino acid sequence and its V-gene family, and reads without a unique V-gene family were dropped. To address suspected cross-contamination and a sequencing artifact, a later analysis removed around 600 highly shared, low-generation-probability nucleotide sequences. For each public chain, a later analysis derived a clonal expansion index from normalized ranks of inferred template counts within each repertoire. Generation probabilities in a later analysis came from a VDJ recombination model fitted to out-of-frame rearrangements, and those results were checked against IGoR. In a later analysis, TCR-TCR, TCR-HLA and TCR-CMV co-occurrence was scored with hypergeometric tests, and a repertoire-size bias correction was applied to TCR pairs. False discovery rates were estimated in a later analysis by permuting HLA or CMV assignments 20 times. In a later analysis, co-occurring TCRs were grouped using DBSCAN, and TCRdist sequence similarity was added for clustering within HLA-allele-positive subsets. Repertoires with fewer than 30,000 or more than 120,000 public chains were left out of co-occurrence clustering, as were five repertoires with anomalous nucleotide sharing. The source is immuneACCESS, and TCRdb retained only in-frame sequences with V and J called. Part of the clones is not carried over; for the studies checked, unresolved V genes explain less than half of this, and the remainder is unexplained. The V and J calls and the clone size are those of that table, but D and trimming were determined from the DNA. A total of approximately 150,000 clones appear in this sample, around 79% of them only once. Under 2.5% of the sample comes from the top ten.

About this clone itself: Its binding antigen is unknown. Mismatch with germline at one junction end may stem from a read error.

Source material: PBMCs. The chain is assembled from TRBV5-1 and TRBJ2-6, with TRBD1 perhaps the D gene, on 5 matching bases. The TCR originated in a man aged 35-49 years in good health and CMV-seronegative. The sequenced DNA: TGCGCCAGCAGCTTAGACAGATCTGGGGCCAACGGCCTGACTTTC. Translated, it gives CASSLDRSGANGLTF.